The table lists the clone carrying this T cell receptor beta chain with a few counts. The germline CDR1 and CDR2 sequences are SGHTA and FQGNSA. V lost 5 bases to trimming and J lost 1 base; unmatched junction nucleotides: 9. The CDR3 length is 16 residues. Each CDR3 protein is one row after TCRdb ran MiXCR on the RT-PCR reads. The table has around 700,000 distinct CDR3 sequences, around 14% seen once. The V call is TRBV7-2, the J call TRBJ2-5; 8 bases align to TRBD1. The receptor comes from a female donor in good health, serving as a healthy control. The sample comprised memory CD4+ T cells from blood. The CDR3 DNA sequence: TGTGCCAGCAGCCGCCCATTAGGGACAGGCCAAGAGACCCAGTACTTC. It is translated as CASSRPLGTGQETQYF.